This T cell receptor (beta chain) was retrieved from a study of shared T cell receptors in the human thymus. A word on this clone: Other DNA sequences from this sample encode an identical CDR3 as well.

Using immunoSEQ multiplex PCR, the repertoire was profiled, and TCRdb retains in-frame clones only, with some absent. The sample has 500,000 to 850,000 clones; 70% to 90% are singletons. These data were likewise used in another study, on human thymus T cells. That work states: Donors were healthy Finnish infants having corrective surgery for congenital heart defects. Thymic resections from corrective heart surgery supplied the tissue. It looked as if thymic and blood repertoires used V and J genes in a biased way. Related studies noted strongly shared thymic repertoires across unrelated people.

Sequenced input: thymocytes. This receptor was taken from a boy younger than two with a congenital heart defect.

Written as DNA, the CDR3 is TGCGCCAGCAGGCACCTCAGTAATTCACCCCTCCACTTT. Encoded protein: CASRHLSNSPLHF. V usage is TRBV5-1 and J usage is TRBJ1-6; D call uncertain. Germline V gene sequence: CDR1 SGHRS, CDR2 YFSETQ. This CDR3 is built from 13 residues. The V gene lost 5 bases and the J gene lost 6 bases, with 9 bases spanning the gap.